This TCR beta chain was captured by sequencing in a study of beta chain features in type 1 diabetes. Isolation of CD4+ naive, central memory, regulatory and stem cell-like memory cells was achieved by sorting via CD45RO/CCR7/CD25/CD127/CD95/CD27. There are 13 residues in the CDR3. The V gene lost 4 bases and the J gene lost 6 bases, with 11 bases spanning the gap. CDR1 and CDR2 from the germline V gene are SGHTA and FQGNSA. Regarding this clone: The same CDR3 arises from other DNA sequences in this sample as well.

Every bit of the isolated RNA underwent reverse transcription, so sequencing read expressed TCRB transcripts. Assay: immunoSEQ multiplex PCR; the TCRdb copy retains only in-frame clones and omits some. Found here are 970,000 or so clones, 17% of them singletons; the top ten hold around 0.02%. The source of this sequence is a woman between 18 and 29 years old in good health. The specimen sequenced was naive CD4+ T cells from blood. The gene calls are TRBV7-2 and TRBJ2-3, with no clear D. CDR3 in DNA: TGTGCCAGCAGCTCTACAAGGACCGATACGCAGTATTTT. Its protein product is CASSSTRTDTQYF. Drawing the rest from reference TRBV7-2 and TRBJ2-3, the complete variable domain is GAGVSQSPSNKVTEKGKDVELRCDPISGHTALYWYRQSLGQGLEFLIYFQGNSAPDKSGLPSDRFSAERTGGSVSTLTIQRTQQEDSAVYLCASSSTRTDTQYFGPGTRLTVL.